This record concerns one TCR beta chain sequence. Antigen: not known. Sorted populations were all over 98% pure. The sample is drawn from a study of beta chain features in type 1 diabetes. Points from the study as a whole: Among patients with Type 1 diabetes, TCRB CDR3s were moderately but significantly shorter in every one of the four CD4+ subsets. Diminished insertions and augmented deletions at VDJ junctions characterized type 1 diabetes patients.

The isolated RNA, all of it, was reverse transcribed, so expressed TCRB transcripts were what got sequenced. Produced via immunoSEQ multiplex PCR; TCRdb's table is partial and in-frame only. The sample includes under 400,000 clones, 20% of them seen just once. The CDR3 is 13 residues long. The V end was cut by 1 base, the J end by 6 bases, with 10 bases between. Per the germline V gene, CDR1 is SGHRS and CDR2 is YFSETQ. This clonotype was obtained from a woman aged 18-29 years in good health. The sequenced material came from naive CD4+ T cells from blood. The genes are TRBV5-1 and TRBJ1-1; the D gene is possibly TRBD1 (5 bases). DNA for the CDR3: TGCGCCAGCAGCTTGCGGGGGGAACCTGAAGCTTTCTTT. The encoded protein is CASSLRGEPEAFF.